This TCR beta chain was recorded in a study of graft-versus-host responses after intestinal transplantation. Turning to the study itself: All recipients were given anti-thymocyte globulin induction, and tacrolimus and steroids were then administered for around three years. Study findings and constraints: GvH clones occurred in recipient marrow; some first appeared in ileum or blood. GvH clone levels peaked in circulation, and this peak was associated with early post-transplant HvG declines.

The sample holds a few counts of this clone. Responders labeled with CFSE (about 200,000) were plated with about 200,000 irradiated, violet-dye-labeled stimulators. Sorted cells were CFSE-low CD3+CD4+ or CD3+CD8+ proliferating responders. CDR3 length equals 12 residues. Trimming at V came to 6 bases and at J to 4 bases, leaving 2 bases not matched to a gene. The germline V gene encodes CDR1 LNHDA and CDR2 SQIVND (reference sequence). Only in-frame clones appear in the TCRdb table, and some are missing; sequencing was by immunoSEQ multiplex PCR. The repertoire consists of about 8,000 clones, with around a third occurring once and the leading ten covering roughly 1.9%.

This clonotype originated in a human patient who received an intestinal transplant. J is TRBJ1-2 and V is TRBV19, with 7 bases matching TRBD1. Sequencing used alloreactive CD8+ T cells from a mixed lymphocyte reaction culture, obtained before intestinal transplant. Stated subset: CFSE-low proliferating T cells sorted from approximately 6-day pre-transplant mixed lymphocyte reaction (GvH or HvG direction). The CDR3 spells CASRTGPYGYTF. The CDR3 DNA sequence: TGTGCCAGTAGGACAGGGCCCTATGGCTACACCTTC.